The source of this T cell receptor (beta chain) is a study of tumor and adjacent non-tumor tissue in lung cancer. This sample's RNA came from whole unsorted tissue. Between August and November 2014, newly diagnosed, chemotherapy-naive lung cancer patients underwent thoracic surgery in China. Three rounds of nested PCR, following a modified ARM-PCR protocol, produced the TCRbeta library. TCRdb independently ran MiXCR on the multiplex PCR reads; one entry per CDR3 protein. This table has some 74,000 distinct CDR3 sequences, 72% appearing once. In germline, CDR1 is MNHNS, CDR2 SASEGT. The CDR3 extends over 14 amino acids. The germline V and J ends were trimmed by 7 bases and 5 bases, with 17 bases remaining between them.

This clonotype was obtained from a woman in her thirties or forties with non-small cell lung cancer. The chain is built from TRBV6-1 and TRBJ1-1; no firm D call. The specimen was lung tumor tissue. The CDR3 reads CASNKRGRGTEAFF. CDR3 in DNA: TGTGCCAGCAATAAGCGGGGAAGAGGAACTGAAGCTTTCTTT.